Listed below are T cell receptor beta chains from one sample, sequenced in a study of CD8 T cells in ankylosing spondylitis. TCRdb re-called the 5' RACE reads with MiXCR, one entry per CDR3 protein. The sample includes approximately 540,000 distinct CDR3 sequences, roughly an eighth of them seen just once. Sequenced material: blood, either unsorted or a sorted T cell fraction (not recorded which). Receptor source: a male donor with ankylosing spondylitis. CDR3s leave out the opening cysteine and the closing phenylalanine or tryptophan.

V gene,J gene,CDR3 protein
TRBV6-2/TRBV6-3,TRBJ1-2,ASSYGGARSYGYT
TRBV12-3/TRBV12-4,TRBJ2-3,ASSWETGPDTQY
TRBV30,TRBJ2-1,AWSLGQGRF
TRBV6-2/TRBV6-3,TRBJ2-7,ASSYIRTGSSYEQY
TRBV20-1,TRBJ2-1,SARAPLDYLNEQF
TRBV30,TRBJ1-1,AWRPGWTEAF
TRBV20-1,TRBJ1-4,SARSYGTTNEKLF
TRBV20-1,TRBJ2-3,SARAGGAGTDTQY
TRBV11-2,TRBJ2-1,ASSLDLPRYYEQF
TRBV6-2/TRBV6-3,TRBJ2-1,ATKTGRTNNEQF
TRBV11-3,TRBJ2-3,ASSSTSGGLN
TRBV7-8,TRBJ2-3,ASIVAQPQGGIDTQY
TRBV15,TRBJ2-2,ATSRERGTGELF
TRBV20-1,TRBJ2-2,SAGLAGGTGELF
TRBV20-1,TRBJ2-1,SARATSGRPRNEQF
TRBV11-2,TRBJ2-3,ASSARGQLNTDTQY
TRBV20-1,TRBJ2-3,SARDYGVGADTQY
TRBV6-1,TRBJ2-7,ASSEALGTGHYEQY
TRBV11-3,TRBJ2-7,ASSTGLAGAEQY
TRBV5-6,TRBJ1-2,ASSPPSRDNYGYT
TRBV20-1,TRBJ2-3,SARDEGRHQRTDTQY
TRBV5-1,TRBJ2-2,ASSFSMAGELF
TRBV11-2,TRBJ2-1,ASSFWSGPLGNEQF
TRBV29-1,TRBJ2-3,SVGGTGADTQY
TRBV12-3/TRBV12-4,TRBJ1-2,ASSPNSYGYT
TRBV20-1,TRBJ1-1,SDRGARLDTEAF
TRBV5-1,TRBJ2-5,ASGPSYELAGVRTQY
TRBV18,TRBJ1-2,ASSSQGVLLYGYT
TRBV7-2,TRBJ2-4,ASSLGLGTNIQY
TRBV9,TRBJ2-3,ASNRLAGLGDTQY
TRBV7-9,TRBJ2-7,ASSLRDGHEQY
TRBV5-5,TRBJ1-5,ASNAQGEDQPQH
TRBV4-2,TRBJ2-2,ASSPFSPSGTVRTGELF
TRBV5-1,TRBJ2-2,ASSYGRSGELF
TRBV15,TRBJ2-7,ATSRGSYEQY
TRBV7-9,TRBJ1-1,ASSNRDRYTEAF
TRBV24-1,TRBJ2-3,ATSPGRTDTQY
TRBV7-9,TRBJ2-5,ASSQLLGLAGAETQY
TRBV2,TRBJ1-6,ASSGDLEGTLH
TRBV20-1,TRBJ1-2,SALPGTGEWLTHGYT
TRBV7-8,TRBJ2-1,ASSSGTSGSHSYNEQF
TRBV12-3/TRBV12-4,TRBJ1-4,ASKAFATNEKLF
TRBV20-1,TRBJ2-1,SARAGTGLAGAYNEQF
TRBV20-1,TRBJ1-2,SARGGSLNYGYT
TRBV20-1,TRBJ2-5,SASRTGGGETQY
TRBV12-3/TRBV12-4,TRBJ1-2,ASSFSDGNYGYT
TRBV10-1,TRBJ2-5,ASSEGGKGETQY
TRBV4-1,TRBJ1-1,ASSQVGRGKRVSTEAF
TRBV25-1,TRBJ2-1,ASSEYRSHEQF
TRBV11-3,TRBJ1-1,ASSSPQGMTEAF
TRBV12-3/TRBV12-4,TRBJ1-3,ASSPGQASSGNTIY
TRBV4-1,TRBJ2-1,ASSQLLVGGLASYNEQF
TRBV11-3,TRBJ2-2,ASSLFWGQGNTGELF
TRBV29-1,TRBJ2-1,SADKWDEQF
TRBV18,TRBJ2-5,ASSPGQGGAETQY